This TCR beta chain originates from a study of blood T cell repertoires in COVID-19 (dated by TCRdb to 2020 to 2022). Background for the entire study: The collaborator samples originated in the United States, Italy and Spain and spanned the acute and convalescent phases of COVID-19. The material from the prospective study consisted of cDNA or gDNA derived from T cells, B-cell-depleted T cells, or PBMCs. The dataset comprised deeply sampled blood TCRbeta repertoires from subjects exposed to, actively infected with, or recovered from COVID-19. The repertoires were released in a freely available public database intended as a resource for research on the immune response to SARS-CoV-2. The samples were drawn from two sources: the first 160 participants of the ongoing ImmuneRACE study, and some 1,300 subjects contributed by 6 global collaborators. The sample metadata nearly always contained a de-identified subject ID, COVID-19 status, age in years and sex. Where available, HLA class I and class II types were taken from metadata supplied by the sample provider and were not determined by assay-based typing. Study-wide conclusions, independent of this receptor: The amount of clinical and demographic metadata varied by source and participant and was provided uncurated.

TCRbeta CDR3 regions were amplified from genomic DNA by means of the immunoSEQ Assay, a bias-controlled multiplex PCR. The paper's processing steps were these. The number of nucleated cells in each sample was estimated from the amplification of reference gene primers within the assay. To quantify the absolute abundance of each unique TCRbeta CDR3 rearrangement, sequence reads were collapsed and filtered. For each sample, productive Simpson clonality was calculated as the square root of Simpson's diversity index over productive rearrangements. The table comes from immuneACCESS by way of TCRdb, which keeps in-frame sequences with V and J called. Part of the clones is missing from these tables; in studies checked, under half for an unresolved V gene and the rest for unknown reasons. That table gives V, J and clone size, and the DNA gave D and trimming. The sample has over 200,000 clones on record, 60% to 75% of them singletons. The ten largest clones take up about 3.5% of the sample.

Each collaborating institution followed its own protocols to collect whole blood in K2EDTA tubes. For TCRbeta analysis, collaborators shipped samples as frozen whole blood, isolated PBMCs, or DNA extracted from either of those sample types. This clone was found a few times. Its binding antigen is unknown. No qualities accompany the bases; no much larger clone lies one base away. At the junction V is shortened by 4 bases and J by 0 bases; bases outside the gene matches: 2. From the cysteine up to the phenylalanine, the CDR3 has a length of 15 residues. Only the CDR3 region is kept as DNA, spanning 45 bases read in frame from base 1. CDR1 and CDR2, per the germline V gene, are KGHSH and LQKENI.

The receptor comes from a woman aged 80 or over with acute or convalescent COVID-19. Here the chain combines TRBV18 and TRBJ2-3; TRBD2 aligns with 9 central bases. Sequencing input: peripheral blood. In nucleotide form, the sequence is TGTGCCAGCTCACTCCTAGCGGGAAGCACAGATACGCAGTATTTT. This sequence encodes CASSLLAGSTDTQYF.